This entry describes one TCR beta chain. Its cognate antigen is unknown. Trimming cost V 0 bases and J 4 bases, with 16 bases left between them. The CDR3 length is 15 residues. Germline V gene lookup returns CDR1 DFQATT and CDR2 SNEGSKA (reference sequence). 5'RACE primed at constant segments yielded TCR alpha and TCR beta cDNA libraries bearing sample barcodes and UMIs. TCRdb recomputed calls from the 5' RACE reads with MiXCR, one row per CDR3 protein. This table holds roughly 280,000 distinct CDR3 sequences, roughly 8% found once. These data originate in a study of T-cell memory formation after mild COVID-19. Study as a whole: In these data, TCR clusters were largely donor specific.

Points from the study as a whole: Later expanders leaned CD4+, whereas day 15 to 85 contracting clones were balanced CD4/CD8. For contracting clones, CD4+ ones sat mainly in CM and EM, CD8+ in EMRA.

What was sequenced was PBMCs or a T cell subset sorted from them (not recorded which). This receptor was obtained from a man aged 18 to 29 who had mild COVID-19 (a few samples of this study predate the infection). Cell type and time point are not known. The gene calls are TRBV20-1 and TRBJ2-7; weak D call: TRBD1 (5 bases). The CDR3 sequence is CSARDGGGAVYEQYV. CDR3 DNA: TGCAGTGCTAGAGATGGTGGTGGGGCGGTGTACGAGCAGTACGTC.